Sequencing of this T cell receptor (beta chain) was carried out in a study of technical replicates of blood from a handful of donors. The protocol was immunoSEQ multiplex PCR, while the TCRdb copy is restricted to in-frame clones and leaves out a portion. The sample carries around 76,000 clones, 95% to 98% recorded once. This CDR3 has 15 residues. Germline V gives CDR1 SGHTA, CDR2 FQGNSA. V was clipped by 1 base and J by 4 bases; unmatched bases: 4. V usage is TRBV7-2 and J usage is TRBJ2-7, with 10 bases matching TRBD2. The receptor was isolated from a human donor in good health. Sequenced: T cells isolated from PBMCs. The CDR3 DNA reads as TGTGCCAGCAGCTTAGGGCTAGCGGGAGTATACGAGCAGTACTTC. Its protein is CASSLGLAGVYEQYF.